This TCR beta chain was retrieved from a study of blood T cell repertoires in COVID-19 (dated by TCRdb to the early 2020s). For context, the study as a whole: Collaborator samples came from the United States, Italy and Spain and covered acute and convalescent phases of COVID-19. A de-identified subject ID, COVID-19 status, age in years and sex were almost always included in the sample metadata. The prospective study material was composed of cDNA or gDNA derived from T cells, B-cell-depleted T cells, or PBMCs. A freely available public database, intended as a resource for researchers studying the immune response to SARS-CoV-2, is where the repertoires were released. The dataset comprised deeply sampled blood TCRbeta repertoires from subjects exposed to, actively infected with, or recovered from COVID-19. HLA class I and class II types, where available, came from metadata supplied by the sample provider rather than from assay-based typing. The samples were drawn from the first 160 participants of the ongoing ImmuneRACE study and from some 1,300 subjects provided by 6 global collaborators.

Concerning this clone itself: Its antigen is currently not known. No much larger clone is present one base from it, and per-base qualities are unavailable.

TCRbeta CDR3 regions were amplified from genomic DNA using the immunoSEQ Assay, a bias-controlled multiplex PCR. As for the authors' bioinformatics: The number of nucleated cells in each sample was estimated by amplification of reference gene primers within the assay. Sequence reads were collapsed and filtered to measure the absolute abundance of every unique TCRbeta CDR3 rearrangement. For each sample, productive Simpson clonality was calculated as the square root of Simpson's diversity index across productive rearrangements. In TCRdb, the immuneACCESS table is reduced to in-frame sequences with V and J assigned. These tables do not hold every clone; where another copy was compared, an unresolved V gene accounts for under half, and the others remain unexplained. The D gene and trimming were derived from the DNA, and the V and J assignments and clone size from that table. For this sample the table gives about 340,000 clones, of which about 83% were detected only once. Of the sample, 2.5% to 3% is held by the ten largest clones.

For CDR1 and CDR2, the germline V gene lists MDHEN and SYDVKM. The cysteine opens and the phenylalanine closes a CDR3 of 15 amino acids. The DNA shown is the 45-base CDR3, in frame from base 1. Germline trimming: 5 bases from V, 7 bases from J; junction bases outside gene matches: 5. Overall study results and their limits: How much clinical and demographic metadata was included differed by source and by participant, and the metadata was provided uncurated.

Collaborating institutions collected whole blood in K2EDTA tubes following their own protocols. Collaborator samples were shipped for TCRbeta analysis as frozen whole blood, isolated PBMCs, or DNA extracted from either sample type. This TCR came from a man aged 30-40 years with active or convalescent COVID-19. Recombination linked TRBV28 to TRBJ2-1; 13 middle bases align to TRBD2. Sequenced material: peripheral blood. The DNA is TGTGCCAGCAGTCCTCGACTAGCGGGAGGAAATGAGCAGTTCTTC. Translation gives CASSPRLAGGNEQFF.